This T cell receptor (beta chain) was identified during a study of PD-1 blockade in mismatch repair-deficient tumors. TCR sequencing covered a few patients who responded to pembrolizumab. The assay was immunoSEQ multiplex PCR, and TCRdb's table has in-frame clones only and misses some. This table holds about 120,000 clones, about nine tenths found once. The ends lost 2 bases at V and 0 bases at J; junction bases unmatched: 7. CDR3 length equals 17 residues. The V gene's germline CDR1 is WNHNN and CDR2 SYGVQD (reference sequence). The chain links TRBV10-1 to TRBJ2-1; 7 bases are shared with TRBD1. Sequencing used peripheral blood, obtained just under 74 weeks after starting pembrolizumab. This receptor was taken from an adult with mismatch repair-deficient cancer. The CDR3 nucleotides read TGCGCCAGCAGTGAGGACAGGGACCTTAGCTCCTACAATGAGCAGTTCTTC. It yields the protein CASSEDRDLSSYNEQFF.